One T cell receptor beta chain is described in this entry. Its antigen is currently unknown. The sample comes from a study of T cell repertoires in cytomegalovirus infection. On the study more broadly: It was recently identified HLA-C-restricted and well-studied HLA-B-restricted CMV epitopes that the study used. Study-level points and caveats: There were HLA-C-restricted CMV-specific TCR beta clonotypes dominating the ex vivo response. Based on cumulative public TCR beta family frequency, carriers of CMV plus the relevant HLA were identified.

TCRdb re-analysed the reads in MiXCR, keeping a single row per CDR3 protein. The sample records approximately 120,000 distinct CDR3 sequences, more than 30% being singletons. V was shortened by 0 bases and J by 3 bases, with 12 bases between the two germline ends. CDR1 is MNHNS and CDR2 is SASEGT in the germline V gene. The CDR3 is 16 amino acids. The source material was CD8+ T cells from cultured PBMCs, sampled from culture after CMV antigen stimulation. The origin of this receptor is a human donor in good health (CMV status not recorded). Some clones in this sample may be carry-over from other donors' samples. V and J are TRBV6-1 and TRBJ1-5; no clear D gene. The CDR3, as DNA: TGTGCCAGCAGTGAAGCTCGGACGGTACTCAATCAGCCCCAGCATTTT. It yields the protein CASSEARTVLNQPQHF.